The 9 T cell receptor beta chains below were found in one sample sequenced in a study of siplizumab effects on memory and regulatory T cells. Some clones are missing from TCRdb's copy, which holds only in-frame ones; the method was immunoSEQ multiplex PCR. The sample yields about 100,000 clones, around 95% seen once. The source material was Tregs sorted from blood. These receptors were taken from a human donor in good health.

CDR3 loop: CASSLRLAGEAGELFF. CDR3 bases: TGCGCCAGCAGCTTAAGGTTAGCGGGAGAGGCCGGGGAGCTGTTTTTT. The gene calls are TRBV5-1 and TRBJ2-2, with 9 bases aligning to TRBD2. Germline CDR1 SGHRS, CDR2 YFSETQ. V dropped 2 bases and J dropped 6; count of bases not matched to a gene: 8. The CDR3 is 16 amino acids.

The V gene is TRBV5-1, the J gene TRBJ2-5; 8 nucleotides line up with TRBD1. CDR1 is SGHRS, CDR2 YFSETQ, per germline. The junction had 10 bases not matched to a gene; V was cut back by 2 bases and J by 1 base. This CDR3 comprises 17 residues. In DNA, the CDR3 is TGCGCCAGCAGCTTTAGGGACAGGTCCCCCCTCCAAGAGACCCAGTACTTC. Protein product: CASSFRDRSPLQETQYF.

The V and J genes are TRBV14 and TRBJ2-2; 12 nucleotides match TRBD2. Germline CDR1 SGHDN, CDR2 FVKESK. The junction had 7 bases not matched to a gene; V was cut back by 8 bases and J by 6 bases. The CDR3 has 15 residues. The CDR3 coding sequence is TGTGCCAGCGGCCGACTAGCGGGAGTTTCCGGGGAGCTGTTTTTT. Protein sequence: CASGRLAGVSGELFF.

This clone has more than one count but fewer than ten. The rearrangement uses TRBV29-1 and TRBJ2-1; D is perhaps TRBD2 (5 bases). The CDR3 is 13 amino acids. The ends were cut back, 5 bases at V and 2 bases at J, with 10 bases in the middle. In germline, CDR1 is SQVTM, CDR2 ANQGSEA. The CDR3 protein is CSVKDGAYNEQFF. CDR3 DNA: TGCAGCGTTAAGGACGGGGCCTACAATGAGCAGTTCTTC.

The rearrangement joins TRBV27 to TRBJ2-7; 9 nucleotides align to TRBD2. The CDR3 length is 15 residues. CDR1 is MNHEY and CDR2 is SMNVEV in the germline V gene (reference sequence). J was trimmed by 0 bases and V by 6 bases; bases with no gene match: 6. CDR3 amino acids: CASRSLSGSSYEQYF. CDR3 DNA sequence: TGTGCCAGCAGATCGCTTAGCGGGAGCTCCTACGAGCAGTACTTC.

This rearrangement joins TRBV2 to TRBJ2-5; possible D gene TRBD1, 6 bases. Trimming took 6 bases from V and 7 from J, leaving 21 bases between them. CDR1 is SNHLY and CDR2 is FYNNEI in the germline V gene. The CDR3 is 15 residues long. The CDR3 DNA reads as TGTGCCAGCAGGAAGACAGGCACACGGCATGCGACCCAGTACTTC. Translated, it gives CASRKTGTRHATQYF.

This chain connects TRBV11-3 to TRBJ2-7; 8 bases agree with TRBD2. V was pared by 4 bases and J by 3 bases, with 11 bases of the junction left unmatched. The CDR3 loop spans 16 amino acids. CDR1 and CDR2 from the germline V gene are SGHNT and YENEEA. The DNA of the CDR3 is TGTGCCAGCAGCTCCGAACAAGGGGGACTAGACTACGAGCAGTACTTC. Amino acids: CASSSEQGGLDYEQYF.

This clone was counted a single time. The chain recombines TRBV19 with TRBJ2-6, with D tentatively TRBD1 (6 bases). Trimming took off 3 bases at V and 2 bases at J, with 14 bases between the two ends. The germline V gene has CDR1 LNHDA and CDR2 SQIVND (reference sequence). The CDR3 contains 17 residues. CDR3 amino acids: CASSIRRQAAGANVLTF. Here the CDR3 DNA reads TGTGCCAGTAGTATTCGCAGACAGGCTGCTGGGGCCAACGTCCTGACTTTC.

The chain couples TRBV18 to TRBJ2-3; D is unclear. V gave up 6 bases and J gave up 0 bases, with 16 bases separating them. The CDR3 spans 16 residues. Germline V gene data show CDR1 as KGHSH and CDR2 as LQKENI. CDR3 protein: CASSRLGGSSTDTQYF. The DNA of the CDR3 is TGTGCCAGCTCCCGTCTGGGCGGATCTAGCACAGATACGCAGTATTTT.